This T cell receptor beta chain originates from a study of monozygotic twins with inflammatory bowel disease. The V gene's germline CDR1 is ENHRY and CDR2 SYGVKD. The CDR3 spans 13 residues. Using the 5' RACE reads, TCRdb records one entry per CDR3 protein without DNA. The repertoire shows approximately 160,000 distinct CDR3 sequences; the top ten hold over 2.5%. The J gene is TRBJ2-7, the V gene TRBV10-3; TCRdb's D call, TRBD1, is unchecked because there is no DNA. Material for sequencing was blood. The sequence was collected from a human donor with ulcerative colitis or Crohn's disease, or a healthy co-twin of an affected twin (not recorded which). The CDR3 is CAIKGDSSYEQYF.